This entry is about one T cell receptor beta chain. This specimen comes from a study of blood T cell repertoires in COVID-19. Study summary: Sources were T cells, B-cell-depleted T cells, or PBMCs; the material itself was cDNA or gDNA.

Profiled with immunoSEQ multiplex PCR; TCRdb holds only in-frame clones, not every one. Here the sample spans around 220,000 clones, around 84% being singletons. Germline assignment: CDR1 MNHEY and CDR2 SVGAGI. CDR3 length equals 15 residues. V was shortened by 6 bases and J by 0 bases, with 14 bases between the two germline ends. The specimen sequenced was peripheral blood. The receptor was isolated from a man aged 50 to 60 with acute or convalescent COVID-19. The chain is built from TRBV6-5 and TRBJ1-2; TRBD1 is a possible D gene (5 bases). CDR3 nucleotide sequence: TGTGCCAGCAGGGGGCTGAAGCCGCCTAACTATGGCTACACCTTC. This sequence encodes CASRGLKPPNYGYTF.